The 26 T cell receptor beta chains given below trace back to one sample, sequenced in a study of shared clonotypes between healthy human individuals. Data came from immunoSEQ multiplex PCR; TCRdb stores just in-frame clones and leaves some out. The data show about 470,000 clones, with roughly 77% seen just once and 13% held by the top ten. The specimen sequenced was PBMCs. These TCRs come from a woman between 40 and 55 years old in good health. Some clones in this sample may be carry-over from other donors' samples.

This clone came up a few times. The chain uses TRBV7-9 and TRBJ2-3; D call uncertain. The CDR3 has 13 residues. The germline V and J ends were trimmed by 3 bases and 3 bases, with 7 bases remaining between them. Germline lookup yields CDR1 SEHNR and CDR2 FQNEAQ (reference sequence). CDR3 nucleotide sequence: TGTGCCAGCAGCTTTCAAGGTACAGATACGCAGTATTTT. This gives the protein CASSFQGTDTQYF.

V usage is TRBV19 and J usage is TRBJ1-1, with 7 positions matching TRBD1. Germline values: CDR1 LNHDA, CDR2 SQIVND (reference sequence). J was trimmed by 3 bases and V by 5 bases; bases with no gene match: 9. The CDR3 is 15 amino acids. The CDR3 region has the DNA TGTGCCAGTAGTTCCCCGAACAGGGGCTACACTGAAGCTTTCTTT. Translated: CASSSPNRGYTEAFF.

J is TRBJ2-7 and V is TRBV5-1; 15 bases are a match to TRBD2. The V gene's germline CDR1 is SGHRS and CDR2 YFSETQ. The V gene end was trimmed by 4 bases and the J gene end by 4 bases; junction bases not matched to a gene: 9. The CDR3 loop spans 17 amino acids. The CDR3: CASSPGLAGGPTYEQYF. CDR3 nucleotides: TGCGCCAGCAGCCCCGGACTAGCGGGAGGGCCGACGTACGAGCAGTACTTC.

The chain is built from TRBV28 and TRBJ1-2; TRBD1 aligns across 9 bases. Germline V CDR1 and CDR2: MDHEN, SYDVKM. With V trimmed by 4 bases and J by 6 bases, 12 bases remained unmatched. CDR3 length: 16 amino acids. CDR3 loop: CASSSRRGQGKDGYTF. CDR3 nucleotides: TGTGCCAGCAGTTCTCGACGAGGACAGGGGAAGGATGGCTACACCTTC.

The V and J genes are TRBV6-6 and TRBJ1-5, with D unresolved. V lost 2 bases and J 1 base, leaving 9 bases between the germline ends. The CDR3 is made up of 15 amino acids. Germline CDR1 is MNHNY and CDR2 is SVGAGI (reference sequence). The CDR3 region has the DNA TGTGCCAGCAGTTACGAAGGCCAGAGCAATCAGCCCCAGCATTTT. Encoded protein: CASSYEGQSNQPQHF.

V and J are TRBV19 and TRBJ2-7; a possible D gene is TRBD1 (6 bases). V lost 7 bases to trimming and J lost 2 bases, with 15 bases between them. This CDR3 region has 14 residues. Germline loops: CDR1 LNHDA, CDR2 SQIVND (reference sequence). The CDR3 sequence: CASKLARDTYEQYF. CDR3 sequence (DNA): TGTGCCAGTAAGTTAGCCAGGGACACCTACGAGCAGTACTTC.

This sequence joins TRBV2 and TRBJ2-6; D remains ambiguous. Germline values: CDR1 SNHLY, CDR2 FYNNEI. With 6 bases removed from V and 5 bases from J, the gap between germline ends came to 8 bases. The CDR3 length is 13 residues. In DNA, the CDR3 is TGTGCCAGCAGCGATAGGTGGGCCAACGTCCTGACTTTC. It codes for CASSDRWANVLTF.

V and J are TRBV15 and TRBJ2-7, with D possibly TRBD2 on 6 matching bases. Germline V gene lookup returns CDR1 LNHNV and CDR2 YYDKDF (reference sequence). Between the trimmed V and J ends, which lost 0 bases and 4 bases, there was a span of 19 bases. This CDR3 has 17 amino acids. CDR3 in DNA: TGTGCCACCAGCAGAGACCGTACCGGGACTGACGGGTACGAGCAGTACTTC. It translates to CATSRDRTGTDGYEQYF.

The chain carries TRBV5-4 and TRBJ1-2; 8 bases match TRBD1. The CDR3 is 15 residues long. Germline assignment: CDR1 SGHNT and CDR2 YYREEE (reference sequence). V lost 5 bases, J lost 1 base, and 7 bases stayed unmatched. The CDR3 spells CASSKDRALNYGYTF. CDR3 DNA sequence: TGTGCCAGCAGTAAGGACAGGGCCCTTAACTATGGCTACACCTTC.

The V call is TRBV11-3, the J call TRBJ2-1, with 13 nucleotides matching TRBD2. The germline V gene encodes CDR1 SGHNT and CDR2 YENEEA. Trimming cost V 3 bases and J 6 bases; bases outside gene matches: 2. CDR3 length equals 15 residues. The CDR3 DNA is TGTGCCAGCAGCTTTGGACTAGCGGGAGTCAATGAGCAGTTCTTC. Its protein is CASSFGLAGVNEQFF.

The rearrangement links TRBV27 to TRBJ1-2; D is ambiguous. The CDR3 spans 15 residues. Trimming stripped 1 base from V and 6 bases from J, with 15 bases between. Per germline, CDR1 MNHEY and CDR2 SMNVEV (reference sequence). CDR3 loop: CASSLFAGVVDGYTF. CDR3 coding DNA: TGTGCCAGCAGTTTATTTGCCGGGGTGGTGGATGGCTACACCTTC.

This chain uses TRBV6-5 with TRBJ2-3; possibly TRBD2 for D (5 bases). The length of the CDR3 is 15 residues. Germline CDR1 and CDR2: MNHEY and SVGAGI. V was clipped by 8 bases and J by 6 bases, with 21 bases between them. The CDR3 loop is CASAYRRSRGDTQYF. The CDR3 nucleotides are TGTGCCAGCGCGTACCGGAGGTCCCGTGGGGATACGCAGTATTTT.

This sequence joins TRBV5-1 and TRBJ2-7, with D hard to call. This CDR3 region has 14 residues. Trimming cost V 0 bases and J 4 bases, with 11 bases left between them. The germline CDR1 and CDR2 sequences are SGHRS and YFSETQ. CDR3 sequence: CASSLGGLRYEQYF. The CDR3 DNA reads TGCGCCAGCAGCTTGGGTGGGTTAAGGTACGAGCAGTACTTC.

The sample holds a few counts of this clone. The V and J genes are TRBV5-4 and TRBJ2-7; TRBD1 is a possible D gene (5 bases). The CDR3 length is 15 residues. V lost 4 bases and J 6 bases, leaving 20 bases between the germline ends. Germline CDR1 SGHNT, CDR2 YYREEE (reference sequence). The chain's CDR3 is CASSPVGPASGEQYF. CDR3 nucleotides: TGTGCCAGCAGCCCAGTGGGGCCTGCCTCAGGCGAGCAGTACTTC.

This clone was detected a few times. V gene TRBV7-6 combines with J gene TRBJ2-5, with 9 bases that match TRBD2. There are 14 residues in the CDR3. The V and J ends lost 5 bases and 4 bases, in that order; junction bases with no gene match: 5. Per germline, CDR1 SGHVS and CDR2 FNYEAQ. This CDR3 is CASSPNSGRETQYF. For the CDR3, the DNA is TGTGCCAGCAGCCCCAATAGCGGGAGAGAGACCCAGTACTTC.

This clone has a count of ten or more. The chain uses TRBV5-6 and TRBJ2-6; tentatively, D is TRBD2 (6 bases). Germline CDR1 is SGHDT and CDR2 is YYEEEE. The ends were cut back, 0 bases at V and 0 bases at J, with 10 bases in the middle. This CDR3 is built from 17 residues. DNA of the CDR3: TGTGCCAGCAGCTTGGGACTAGAGGCCTCTGGGGCCAACGTCCTGACTTTC. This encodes CASSLGLEASGANVLTF.

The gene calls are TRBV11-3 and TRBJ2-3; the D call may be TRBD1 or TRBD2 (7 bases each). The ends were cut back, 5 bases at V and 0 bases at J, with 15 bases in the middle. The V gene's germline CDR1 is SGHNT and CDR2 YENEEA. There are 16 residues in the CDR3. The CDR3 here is CASSIGRGPSTDTQYF. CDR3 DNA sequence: TGTGCCAGCAGCATTGGGAGGGGGCCAAGCACAGATACGCAGTATTTT.

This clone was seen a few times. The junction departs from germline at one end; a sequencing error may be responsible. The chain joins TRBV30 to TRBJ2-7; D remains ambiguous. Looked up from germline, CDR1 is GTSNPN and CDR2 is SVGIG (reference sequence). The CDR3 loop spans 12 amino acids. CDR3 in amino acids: CAWAIYPYGQYF. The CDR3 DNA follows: TGTGCCTGGGCTATTTACCCCTACGGGCAGTACTTC.

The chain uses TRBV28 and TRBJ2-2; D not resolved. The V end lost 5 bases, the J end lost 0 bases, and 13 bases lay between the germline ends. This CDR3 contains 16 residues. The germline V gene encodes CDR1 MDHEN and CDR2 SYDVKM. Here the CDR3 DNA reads TGTGCCAGCAGTCTCGTGGGGATCGCGAACACCGGGGAGCTGTTTTTT. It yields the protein CASSLVGIANTGELFF.

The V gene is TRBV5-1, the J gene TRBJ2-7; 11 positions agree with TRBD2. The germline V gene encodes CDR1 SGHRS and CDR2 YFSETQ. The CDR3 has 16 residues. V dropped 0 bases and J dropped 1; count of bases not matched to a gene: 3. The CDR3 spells CASSLGTSGWSYEQYF. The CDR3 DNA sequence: TGCGCCAGCAGCTTGGGGACTAGCGGGTGGTCCTACGAGCAGTACTTC.

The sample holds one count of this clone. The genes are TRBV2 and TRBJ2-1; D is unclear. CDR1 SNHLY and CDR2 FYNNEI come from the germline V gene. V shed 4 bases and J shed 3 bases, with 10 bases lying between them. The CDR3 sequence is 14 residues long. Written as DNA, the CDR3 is TGTGCCAGCAGTGTAGGACGGCGCTACAATGAGCAGTTCTTC. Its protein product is CASSVGRRYNEQFF.

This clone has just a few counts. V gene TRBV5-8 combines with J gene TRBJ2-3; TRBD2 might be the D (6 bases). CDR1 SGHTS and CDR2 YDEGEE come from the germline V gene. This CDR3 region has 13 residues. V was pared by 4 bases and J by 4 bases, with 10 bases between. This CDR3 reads CASSQAGADTQYF. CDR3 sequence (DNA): TGTGCCAGCAGCCAAGCGGGCGCAGATACGCAGTATTTT. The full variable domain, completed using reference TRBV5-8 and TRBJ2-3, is EAGVTQSPTHLIKTRGQQATLRCSPISGHTSVYWYQQALGLGLQFLLWYDEGEERNRGNFPPRFSGRQFPNYSSELNVNALELEDSALYLCASSQAGADTQYFGPGTRLTVL.

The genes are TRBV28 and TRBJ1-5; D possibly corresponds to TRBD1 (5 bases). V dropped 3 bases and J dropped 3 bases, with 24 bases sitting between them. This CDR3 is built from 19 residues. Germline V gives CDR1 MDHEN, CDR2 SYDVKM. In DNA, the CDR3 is TGTGCCAGCAGTTTTAAAGTACAGACAGCTTCTAGTTTCAATCAGCCCCAGCATTTT. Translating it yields CASSFKVQTASSFNQPQHF. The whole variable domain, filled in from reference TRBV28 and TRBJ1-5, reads DVKVTQSSRYLVKRTGEKVFLECVQDMDHENMFWYRQDPGLGLRLIYFSYDVKMKEKGDIPEGYSVSREKKERFSLILESASTNQTSMYLCASSFKVQTASSFNQPQHFGDGTRLSIL.

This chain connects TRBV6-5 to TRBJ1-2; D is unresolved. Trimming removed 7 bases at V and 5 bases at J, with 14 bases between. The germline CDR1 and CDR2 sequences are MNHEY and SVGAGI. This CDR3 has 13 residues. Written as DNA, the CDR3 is TGTGCCAGCACTCCCGGACGAGAGTATGGCTACACCTTC. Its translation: CASTPGREYGYTF.

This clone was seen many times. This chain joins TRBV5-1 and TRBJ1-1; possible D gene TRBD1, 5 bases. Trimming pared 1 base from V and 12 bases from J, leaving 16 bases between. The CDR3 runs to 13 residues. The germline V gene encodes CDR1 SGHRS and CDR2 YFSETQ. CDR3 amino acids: CASSLWGANRPFF. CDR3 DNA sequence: TGCGCCAGCAGCTTGTGGGGTGCCAACAGGCCTTTCTTT. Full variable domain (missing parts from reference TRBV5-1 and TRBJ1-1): KAGVTQTPRYLIKTRGQQVTLSCSPISGHRSVSWYQQTPGQGLQFLFEYFSETQRNKGNFPGRFSGRQFSNSRSEMNVSTLELGDSALYLCASSLWGANRPFFGQGTRLTVV.

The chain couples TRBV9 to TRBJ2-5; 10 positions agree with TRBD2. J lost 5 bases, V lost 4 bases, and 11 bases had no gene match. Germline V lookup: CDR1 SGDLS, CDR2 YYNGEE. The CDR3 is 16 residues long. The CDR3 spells CASSLLAGAQGETQYF. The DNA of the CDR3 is TGTGCCAGCAGCCTCCTAGCGGGAGCTCAGGGGGAGACCCAGTACTTC.